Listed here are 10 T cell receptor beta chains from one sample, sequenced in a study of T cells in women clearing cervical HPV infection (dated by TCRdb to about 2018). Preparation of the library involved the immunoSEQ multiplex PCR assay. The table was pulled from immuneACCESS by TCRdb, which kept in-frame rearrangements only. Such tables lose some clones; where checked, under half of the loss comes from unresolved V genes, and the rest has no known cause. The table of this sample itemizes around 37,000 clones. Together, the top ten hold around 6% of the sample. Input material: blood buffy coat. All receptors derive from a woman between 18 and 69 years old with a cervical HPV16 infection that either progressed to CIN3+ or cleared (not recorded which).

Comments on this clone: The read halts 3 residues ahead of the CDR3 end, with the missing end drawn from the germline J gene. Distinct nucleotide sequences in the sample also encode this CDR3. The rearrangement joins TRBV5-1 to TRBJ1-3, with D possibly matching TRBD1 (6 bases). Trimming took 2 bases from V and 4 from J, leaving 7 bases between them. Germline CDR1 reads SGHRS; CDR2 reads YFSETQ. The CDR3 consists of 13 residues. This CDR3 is CASSFGTGNTIYF. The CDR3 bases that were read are TGCGCCAGCAGCTTCGGGACAGGAAACACC.

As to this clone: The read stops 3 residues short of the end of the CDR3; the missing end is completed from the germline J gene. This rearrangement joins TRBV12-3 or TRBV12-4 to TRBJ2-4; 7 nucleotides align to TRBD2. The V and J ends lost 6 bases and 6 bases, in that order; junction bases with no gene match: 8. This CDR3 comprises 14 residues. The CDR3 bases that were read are TGTGCCAGCAGCCTGTCCGGGGGGTCAAACATT. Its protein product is CASSLSGGSNI. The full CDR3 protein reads CASSLSGGSNIQYF.

The sequenced part of the CDR3 DNA is TGCAGTGTTCAGAGGGACACTGAA. Amino acids: CSVQRDTE. The full CDR3 is CSVQRDTEAFF. The chain uses TRBV20-1 and TRBJ1-1; D is unclear. The observed sequence ends 3 residues before the CDR3 terminus, with the missing tail filled in from the germline J gene. The length of the CDR3 is 11 residues. Germline loops: CDR1 DFQATT, CDR2 SNEGSKA (reference sequence). Trimming took 7 bases from V and 3 from J, leaving 9 bases between them.

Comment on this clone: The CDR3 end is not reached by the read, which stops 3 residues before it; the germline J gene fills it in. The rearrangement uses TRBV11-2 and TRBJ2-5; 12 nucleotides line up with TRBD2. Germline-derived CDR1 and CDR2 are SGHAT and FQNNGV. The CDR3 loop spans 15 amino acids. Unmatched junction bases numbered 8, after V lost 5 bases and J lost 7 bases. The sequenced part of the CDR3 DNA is TGTGCCAGCAGCCCGACTAGCGGGGGCTTTGGGACC. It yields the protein CASSPTSGGFGT. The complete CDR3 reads CASSPTSGGFGTQYF.

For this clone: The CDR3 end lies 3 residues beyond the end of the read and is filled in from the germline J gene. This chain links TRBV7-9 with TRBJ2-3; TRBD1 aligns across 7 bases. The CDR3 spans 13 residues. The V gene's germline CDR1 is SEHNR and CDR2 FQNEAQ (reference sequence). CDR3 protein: CASSFTGEETQYF. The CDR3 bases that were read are TGTGCCAGCAGCTTCACAGGGGAAGAGACG.

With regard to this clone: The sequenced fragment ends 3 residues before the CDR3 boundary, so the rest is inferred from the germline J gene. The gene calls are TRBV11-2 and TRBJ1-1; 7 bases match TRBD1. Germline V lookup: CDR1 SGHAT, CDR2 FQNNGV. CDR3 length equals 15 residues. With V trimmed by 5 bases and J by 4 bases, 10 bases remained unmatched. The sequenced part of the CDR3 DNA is TGTGCCAGCAGCACCCGACAGGGAAGGACCACTGAA. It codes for CASSTRQGRTTE. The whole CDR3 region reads CASSTRQGRTTEAFF.

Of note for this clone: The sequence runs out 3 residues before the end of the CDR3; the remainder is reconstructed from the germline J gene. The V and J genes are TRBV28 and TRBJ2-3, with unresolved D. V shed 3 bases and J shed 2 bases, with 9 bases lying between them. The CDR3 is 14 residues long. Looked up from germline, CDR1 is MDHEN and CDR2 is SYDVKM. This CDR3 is CASSLSGPTDTQYF. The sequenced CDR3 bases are TGTGCCAGCAGTTTGTCAGGCCCCACAGATACG.

The CDR3 bases that were read are TGCGCCAGCAGCCAAGCCGGGACTAGCGGGGCCCAAGAGACC. It specifies CASSQAGTSGAQET. The CDR3 in full is CASSQAGTSGAQETQYF. V usage is TRBV4-1 and J usage is TRBJ2-5; 13 bases agree with TRBD2. The sequence runs out 3 residues before the end of the CDR3; the remainder is reconstructed from the germline J gene. This CDR3 comprises 17 residues. CDR1 MGHRA and CDR2 YSYEKL come from the germline V gene. The V and J ends lost 1 base and 1 base, in that order; junction bases with no gene match: 3.

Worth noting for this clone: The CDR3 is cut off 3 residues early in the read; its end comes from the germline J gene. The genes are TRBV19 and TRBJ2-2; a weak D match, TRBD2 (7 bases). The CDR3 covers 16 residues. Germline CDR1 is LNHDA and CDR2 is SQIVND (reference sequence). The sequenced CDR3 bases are TGTGCCAGCACCCCTGGGGGGGGCTTCTATAATTCACCG. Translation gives CASTPGGGFYNSP. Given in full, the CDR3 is CASTPGGGFYNSPLFF.

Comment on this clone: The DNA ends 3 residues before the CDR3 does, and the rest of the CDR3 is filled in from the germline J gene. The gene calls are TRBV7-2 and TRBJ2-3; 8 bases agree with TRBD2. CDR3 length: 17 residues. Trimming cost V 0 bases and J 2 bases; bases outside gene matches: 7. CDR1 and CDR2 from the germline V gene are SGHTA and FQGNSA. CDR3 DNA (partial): TGTGCCAGCAGCTTAGCGCAGACTAGCGATTTCACAGATACG. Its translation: CASSLAQTSDFTDT. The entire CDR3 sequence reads CASSLAQTSDFTDTQYF.